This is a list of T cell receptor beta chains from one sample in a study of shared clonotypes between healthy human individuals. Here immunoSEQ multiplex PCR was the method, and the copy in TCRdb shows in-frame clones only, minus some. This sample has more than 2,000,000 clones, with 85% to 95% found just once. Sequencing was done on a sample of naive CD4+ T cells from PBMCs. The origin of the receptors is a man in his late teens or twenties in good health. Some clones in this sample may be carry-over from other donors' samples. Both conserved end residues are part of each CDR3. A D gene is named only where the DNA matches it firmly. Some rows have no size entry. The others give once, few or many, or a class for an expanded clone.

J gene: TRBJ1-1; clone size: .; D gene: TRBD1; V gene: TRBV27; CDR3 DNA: TGTGCCAGCAGTCCAAGGGACAGGGCCCTTTGGATGAACACTGAAGCTTTCTTT; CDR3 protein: CASSPRDRALWMNTEAFF
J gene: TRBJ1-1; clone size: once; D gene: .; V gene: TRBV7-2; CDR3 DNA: TGTGCCAGCAGCTTGTTGGGTCGTTCGGTGGACACTGAAGCTTTCTTT; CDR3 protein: CASSLLGRSVDTEAFF
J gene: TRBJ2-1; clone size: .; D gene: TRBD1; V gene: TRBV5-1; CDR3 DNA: TGCGCCAGCAGCTCTCGGACAGGGCCCAATGAGCAGTTCTTC; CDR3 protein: CASSSRTGPNEQFF
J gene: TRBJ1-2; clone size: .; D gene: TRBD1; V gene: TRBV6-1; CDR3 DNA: TGTGCCATCCGGGCAACAGGGGAATACTATGGCTACACCTTC; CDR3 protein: CAIRATGEYYGYTF
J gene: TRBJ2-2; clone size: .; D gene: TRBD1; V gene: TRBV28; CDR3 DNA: TGTGCCAGCAGCAGGCGGGACAGGCCGACCGGGGAGCTGTTTTTT; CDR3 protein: CASSRRDRPTGELFF
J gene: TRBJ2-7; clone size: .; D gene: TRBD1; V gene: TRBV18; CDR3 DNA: TGTGCCAGCTCACCGGGGGGACAGGGTGCGTACGAGCAGTACTTC; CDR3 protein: CASSPGGQGAYEQYF
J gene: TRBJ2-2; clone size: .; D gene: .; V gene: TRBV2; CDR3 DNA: TGTGCCAGCAGCCCTGGGGACCCCCGCGTCACCGGGGAGCTGTTTTTT; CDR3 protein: CASSPGDPRVTGELFF
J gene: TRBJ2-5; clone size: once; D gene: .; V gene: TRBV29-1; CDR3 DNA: TGCAGCGTTGTAGGGGCACAAGAGACCCAGTACTTC; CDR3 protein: CSVVGAQETQYF
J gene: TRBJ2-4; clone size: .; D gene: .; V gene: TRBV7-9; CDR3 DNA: TGTGCCAGCAGCTTATCCCGGGGAATAGACATTCAGTACTTC; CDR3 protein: CASSLSRGIDIQYF
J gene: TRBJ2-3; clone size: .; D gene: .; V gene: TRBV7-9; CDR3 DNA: TGTGCCAGCAGCCCCTTGGGGAGGCGGAGTGCAGATACGCAGTATTTT; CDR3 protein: CASSPLGRRSADTQYF
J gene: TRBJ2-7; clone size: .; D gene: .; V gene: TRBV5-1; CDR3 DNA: TGCGCCAGCAGCTTGTCCCCGGCAGGGTCCTACGAGCAGTACTTC; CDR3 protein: CASSLSPAGSYEQYF
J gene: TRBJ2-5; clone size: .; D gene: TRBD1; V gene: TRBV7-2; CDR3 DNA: TGTGCCAGCAGCTTGGGGACAGGGGGTCCAAACCGGGAGACCCAGTACTTC; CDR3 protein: CASSLGTGGPNRETQYF
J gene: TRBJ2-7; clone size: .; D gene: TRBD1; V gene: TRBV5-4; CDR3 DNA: TGTGCCAGCAGATCCGGACAGGGCGGCGAGCAGTACTTC; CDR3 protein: CASRSGQGGEQYF
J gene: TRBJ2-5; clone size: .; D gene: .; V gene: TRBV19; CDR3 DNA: TGTGCCAGTAGCCTACTGGGGGACAACCAAGAGACCCAGTACTTC; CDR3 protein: CASSLLGDNQETQYF
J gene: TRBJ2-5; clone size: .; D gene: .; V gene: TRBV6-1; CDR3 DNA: TGTGCCAGCATCCTGAGGCGTCAAGAGACCCAGTACTTC; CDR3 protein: CASILRRQETQYF
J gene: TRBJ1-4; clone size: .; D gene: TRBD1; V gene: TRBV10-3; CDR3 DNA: TGTGCCATCAGTGACGGACGGACAGGCCGCGCAACTAATGAAAAACTGTTTTTT; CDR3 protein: CAISDGRTGRATNEKLFF
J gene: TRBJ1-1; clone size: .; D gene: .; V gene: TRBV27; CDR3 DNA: TGTGCCAGCAGTTTATGGCAGCGCAACACTGAAGCTTTCTTT; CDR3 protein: CASSLWQRNTEAFF
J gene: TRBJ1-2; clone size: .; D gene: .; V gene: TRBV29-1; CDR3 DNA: TGCAGCGTTGAAGATACCGGGCGCGGCTACACCTTC; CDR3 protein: CSVEDTGRGYTF
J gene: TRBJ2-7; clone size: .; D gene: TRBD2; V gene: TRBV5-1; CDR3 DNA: TGCGCCAGCAGCTTAGGGACTAGCGGGAGCTTTTACTACGAGCAGTACTTC; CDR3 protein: CASSLGTSGSFYYEQYF
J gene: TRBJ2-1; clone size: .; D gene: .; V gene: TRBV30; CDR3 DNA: TGTGCCTGGAGTTGGGCCCCCCGCCAGTACAATGAGCAGTTCTTC; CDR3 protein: CAWSWAPRQYNEQFF
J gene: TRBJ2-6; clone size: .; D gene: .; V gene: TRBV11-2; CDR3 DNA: TGTGCCAGCAGGCCCCCCGGGGCCAACGTCCTGACTTTC; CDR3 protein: CASRPPGANVLTF
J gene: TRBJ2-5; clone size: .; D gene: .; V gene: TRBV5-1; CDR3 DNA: TGCGCCAGCACCCATGGCGGGGCGGAAGAGACCCAGTACTTC; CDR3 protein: CASTHGGAEETQYF
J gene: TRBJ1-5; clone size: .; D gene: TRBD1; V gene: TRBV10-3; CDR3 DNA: TGTGCCATCAGAAGACAGGGAGAAAATCAGCCCCAGCATTTT; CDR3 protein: CAIRRQGENQPQHF
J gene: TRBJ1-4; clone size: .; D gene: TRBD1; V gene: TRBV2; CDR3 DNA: TGTGCCAGCAGTATCCATCCGGGACAGGGGAAGAATGAAAAACTGTTTTTT; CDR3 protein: CASSIHPGQGKNEKLFF
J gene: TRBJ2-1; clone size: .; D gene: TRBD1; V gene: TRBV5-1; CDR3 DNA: TGCGCCAGCAGCACCGGGACAGGGCGGAATGAGCAGTTCTTC; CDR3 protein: CASSTGTGRNEQFF
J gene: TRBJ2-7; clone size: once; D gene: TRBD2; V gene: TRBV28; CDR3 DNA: TGTGCCAGCAGGGCCAGCGGGAGAATCTACGAGCAGTACTTC; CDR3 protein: CASRASGRIYEQYF
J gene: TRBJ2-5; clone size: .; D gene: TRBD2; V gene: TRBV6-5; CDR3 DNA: TGTGCCAGCAGTTACGGCCTAGCGGGCCGAGAGACCCAGTACTTC; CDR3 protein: CASSYGLAGRETQYF